This T cell receptor beta chain originates from a study of regulatory T cells in long-lasting Graves disease. With iRepertoire HTBI primers and Arm-PCR of CDR3 regions, TCR beta libraries were built. TCRdb passed the multiplex PCR reads through MiXCR, listing each CDR3 protein once. The table records fewer than 550,000 distinct CDR3 sequences, 15% to 20% of them present only once. V gave up 6 bases and J gave up 3 bases, with 14 bases separating them. Germline-derived CDR1 and CDR2 are MNHEY and SVGEGT. The CDR3 sequence is 14 residues long. As to time point: newly diagnosed GD, antithyroid drugs for less than 3 months. RNA extracted from PBMCs served as the sequencing template. This clonotype was found once. The same specimen was also included in a second study, on T cells in Graves' hyperthyroidism and ophthalmopathy.

The chain has TRBV6-2 or TRBV6-3 and TRBJ1-2; D is possibly TRBD1 (5 bases). The sequencing used peripheral blood mononuclear cells (PBMCs), collected at new diagnosis, from a patient treated with antithyroid drugs. The TCR originated in a woman aged 35-65 years with Graves disease. CDR3 in amino acids: CASRWDRADYGYTF. The CDR3, as DNA: TGTGCCAGCAGATGGGACCGGGCGGACTATGGCTACACCTTC.